Listed here are 19 T cell receptor beta chains from one sample, sequenced in a study of blood T cell repertoires in COVID-19. TCRdb's table, derived via immunoSEQ multiplex PCR, lists solely in-frame clones and lacks some. The sample carries about 200,000 clones, around four fifths recorded once. The sequenced material came from peripheral blood. The origin of the receptors is a woman of 80 years or more with active or convalescent COVID-19.

The V and J genes are TRBV5-1 and TRBJ1-5; D is ambiguous. This CDR3 is built from 14 residues. Germline V gene lookup returns CDR1 SGHRS and CDR2 YFSETQ. V lost 5 bases and J 4 bases, leaving 13 bases between the germline ends. The CDR3 region is CASRTGPGNQPQHF. As DNA, the CDR3 is TGCGCCAGCAGAACGGGCCCGGGGAATCAGCCCCAGCATTTT.

The V call is TRBV1, the J call TRBJ2-5; TRBD2, the D gene given by the table, was not confirmed from the DNA. TRBV1 is marked as a pseudogene. This CDR3 comprises 16 residues. The CDR3 nucleotides are TGCACCAGCAGCCAAGATCAAGCGGGGGGGAGGGAGACCCAGTACTTC. Protein product: CTSSQDQAGGRETQYF.

The gene calls are TRBV7-2 and TRBJ1-4; TRBD1 agrees at 7 bases. The CDR3 has 13 residues. Germline V CDR1 and CDR2: SGHTA, FQGNSA. With 7 bases clipped from V and 8 bases from J, the junction kept 7 bases outside the gene matches. CDR3 coding DNA: TGTGCCAGCAACCGAGGGACAGCGGAAAAACTGTTTTTT. Protein sequence: CASNRGTAEKLFF. Full variable domain (rest looked up from reference TRBV7-2 and TRBJ1-4): GAGVSQSPSNKVTEKGKDVELRCDPISGHTALYWYRQSLGQGLEFLIYFQGNSAPDKSGLPSDRFSAERTGGSVSTLTIQRTQQEDSAVYLCASNRGTAEKLFFGSGTQLSVL.

The sample holds a few counts of this clone. This chain links TRBV5-1 with TRBJ2-7, with TRBD1 matching over 7 bases. The CDR3 is 15 amino acids. CDR1 and CDR2 (germline): SGHRS, YFSETQ. V was pared by 4 bases and J by 6 bases, with 13 bases of the junction left unmatched. The CDR3 DNA follows: TGCGCCAGCAGCCCGTTAACAGGGGCGGCCCTCGAGCAGTACTTC. This encodes CASSPLTGAALEQYF.

The V and J genes are TRBV5-6 and TRBJ1-6; possible D gene TRBD1, 6 bases. V lost 1 base to trimming and J lost 10 bases, with 9 bases between them. Germline CDR1 is SGHDT and CDR2 is YYEEEE. CDR3 size: 13 residues. CDR3 sequence (DNA): TGTGCCAGCAGCTTGCGGGGGGCGTCACCCCTCCACTTT. Its translation is CASSLRGASPLHF.

The chain recombines TRBV4-3 with TRBJ2-1; 7 bases are a match to TRBD2. Per the germline V gene, CDR1 is LGHNA and CDR2 is YSLEER. With V trimmed by 1 base and J by 0 bases, 6 bases remained unmatched. The CDR3 is 17 amino acids. CDR3 in amino acids: CASSQGIGRSSYNEQFF. The CDR3 region has the DNA TGCGCCAGCAGCCAAGGGATCGGGAGGAGCTCCTACAATGAGCAGTTCTTC.

The chain uses TRBV28 and TRBJ1-5, with D hard to call. Trimming shortened V by 3 bases and J by 2 bases, and 17 bases separated the two germline ends. CDR3 length: 17 residues. Germline V CDR1 and CDR2: MDHEN, SYDVKM. Here the CDR3 reads CASSFSTIWRGNQPQHF. CDR3 sequence (DNA): TGTGCCAGCAGTTTCAGTACTATCTGGAGGGGCAATCAGCCCCAGCATTTT.

The chain joins TRBV29-1 to TRBJ1-3; no definite D call. Trimming left V 5 bases short and J 0 bases short, with 11 bases between. The CDR3 covers 14 residues. Germline CDR1 reads SQVTM; CDR2 reads ANQGSEA. CDR3 in amino acids: CSVLTGSSGNTIYF. CDR3 DNA sequence: TGCAGCGTTCTAACGGGGAGCTCTGGAAACACCATATATTTT. Full variable domain (remainder filled in from reference TRBV29-1 and TRBJ1-3): SAVISQKPSRDICQRGTSLTIQCQVDSQVTMMFWYRQQPGQSLTLIATANQGSEATYESGFVIDKFPISRPNLTFSTLTVSNMSPEDSSIYLCSVLTGSSGNTIYFGEGSWLTVV.

The chain couples TRBV27 to TRBJ1-2, with 10 bases that match TRBD1. V lost 2 bases to trimming and J lost 9 bases; unmatched junction nucleotides: 15. This CDR3 contains 17 residues. Germline V CDR1 and CDR2: MNHEY, SMNVEV (reference sequence). In DNA, the CDR3 is TGTGCCAGCAGTTTAAAGGCCTCCGCGACAGGGGGCAAGAGCTACACCTTC. Its translation: CASSLKASATGGKSYTF.

For the CDR3, the DNA is TGTGCCACCAGCCCAGGCCGCTCTGGAAACACCATATATTTT. Translating it yields CATSPGRSGNTIYF. This chain uses TRBV15 with TRBJ1-3; D not resolved. The CDR3 has 14 amino acids. V gave up 5 bases and J gave up 0 bases, with 8 bases separating them. Per the germline V gene, CDR1 is LNHNV and CDR2 is YYDKDF (reference sequence).

This clone was observed a few times. V is TRBV7-2 and J is TRBJ1-3; 10 nucleotides line up with TRBD1. Germline CDR1 is SGHTA and CDR2 is FQGNSA. V dropped 4 bases and J dropped 2; count of bases not matched to a gene: 2. The CDR3 totals 15 residues. As DNA, the CDR3 is TGTGCCAGCAGCTGGGGACAGGGGACTGGAAACACCATATATTTT. It codes for CASSWGQGTGNTIYF.

The chain employs TRBV6-2 or TRBV6-3 and TRBJ2-7, with 7 bases matching TRBD1. CDR3 length: 12 residues. The ends lost 6 bases at V and 5 bases at J; junction bases unmatched: 4. Germline V gives CDR1 MNHEY, CDR2 SVGEGT. The CDR3: CASSLTGDEQYF. Here the CDR3 DNA reads TGTGCCAGCAGCCTTACAGGGGACGAGCAGTACTTC.

The chain has TRBV6-2 or TRBV6-3 and TRBJ2-1; D is perhaps TRBD1 (6 bases). The CDR3 spans 14 residues. The ends were cut back, 5 bases at V and 2 bases at J, with 10 bases in the middle. Germline CDR1 MNHEY, CDR2 SVGEGT. The CDR3 nucleotides are TGTGCCAGCAGTCCGGACAGCCCCTACAATGAGCAGTTCTTC. Protein: CASSPDSPYNEQFF.

This clone was found once. The chain joins TRBV5-5 to TRBJ1-5, with 9 bases fitting TRBD1. This CDR3 contains 15 residues. The J segment lost 4 bases and the V segment lost 5 bases, leaving 7 bases of the junction unmatched. Germline CDR1 and CDR2: SGHKS and YYEKEE (reference sequence). The CDR3 region is CASSWGQGNNQPQHF. The CDR3 DNA follows: TGTGCCAGCAGTTGGGGACAGGGCAATAATCAGCCCCAGCATTTT.

The chain uses TRBV10-3 and TRBJ2-5; TRBD1 matches at 8 bases. Unmatched junction bases numbered 4, after V lost 5 bases and J lost 5 bases. The CDR3 extends over 13 amino acids. From germline, CDR1 is ENHRY and CDR2 SYGVKD. The CDR3 sequence: CAISKTGDETQYF. The DNA of the CDR3 is TGTGCCATCAGTAAGACAGGGGATGAGACCCAGTACTTC.

This chain uses TRBV5-1 with TRBJ2-7, with 8 positions matching TRBD2. This CDR3 comprises 22 residues. Germline CDR1 SGHRS, CDR2 YFSETQ. The junction had 23 bases not matched to a gene; V was cut back by 0 bases and J by 0 bases. Here the CDR3 reads CASSLGFVSWGGGTVSSYEQYF. In DNA, the CDR3 is TGCGCCAGCAGCTTGGGGTTTGTATCGTGGGGCGGGGGGACCGTGAGCTCCTACGAGCAGTACTTC.

This chain uses TRBV11-3 with TRBJ1-1; D is unclear. Germline loops: CDR1 SGHNT, CDR2 YENEEA. The CDR3 contains 13 residues. V dropped 0 bases and J dropped 2 bases, with 4 bases sitting between them. The CDR3 DNA follows: TGTGCCAGCAGCTTAGAACAAAACACTGAAGCTTTCTTT. As protein: CASSLEQNTEAFF.

There are a few counts of this clone. The chain has TRBV4-1 and TRBJ1-2, with TRBD1 as a possible D gene (6 bases). The length of the CDR3 is 13 residues. Germline V gives CDR1 MGHRA, CDR2 YSYEKL. The V gene lost 4 bases and the J gene lost 4 bases, with 10 bases spanning the gap. CDR3 in amino acids: CASSPGGAYGYTF. DNA for the CDR3: TGCGCCAGCAGCCCCGGGGGGGCCTATGGCTACACCTTC.

This clone was recorded a few times. The CDR3 DNA is TGTGCCAGCTCACCAAAGACAGGGCCAGGGGTAGCTTTCTTT. It encodes CASSPKTGPGVAFF. This chain joins TRBV18 and TRBJ1-1; 7 bases agree with TRBD1. Germline-derived CDR1 and CDR2 are KGHSH and LQKENI. J gave up 10 bases and V 2 bases, and 10 bases lay outside the gene matches. The CDR3 totals 14 residues.